The clone carrying this T cell receptor beta chain was seen ten or more times. Germline V gene data show CDR1 as SQVTM and CDR2 as ANQGSEA. Deletions cut 2 bases from V and 2 bases from J, with 6 bases between. The CDR3 runs to 12 residues. Via MiXCR, TCRdb re-called the 5' RACE reads, giving one row per CDR3 protein. The table lists tens of thousands of distinct CDR3 sequences, roughly 16% of them singletons, with around 4.5% in the top ten. This specimen belongs to a study of T cells of healthy individuals. This receptor was taken from a human donor in good health. The rearrangement links TRBV29-1 to TRBJ2-5; no clear D. Here the CDR3 reads CSVEIGQETQYF. CDR3 DNA: TGCAGCGTTGAAATCGGTCAAGAGACCCAGTACTTC.